The 20 T cell receptor beta chains given below trace back to one sample, sequenced in a study of T-cell memory formation after mild COVID-19. TCRdb reprocessed the 5' RACE reads via MiXCR and lists one record per CDR3 protein. The data hold roughly 620,000 distinct CDR3 sequences, with under 20% observed a single time. The sample was PBMCs or a T cell subset sorted from them (not recorded which). The source of these receptors is an adult woman who had mild COVID-19 (a few samples of this study predate the infection). Cell type and time point are not known.

The chain has TRBV29-1 and TRBJ2-5; 8 bases fit TRBD2. Germline V gene data show CDR1 as SQVTM and CDR2 as ANQGSEA. This CDR3 is 12 amino acids long. With V trimmed by 3 bases and J by 7 bases, 4 bases remained unmatched. The CDR3 loop reads CSVDGGGSTQYF. The CDR3 nucleotides are TGCAGCGTTGACGGGGGGGGCTCGACCCAGTACTTC.

The chain employs TRBV7-9 and TRBJ2-4; 8 nucleotides line up with TRBD2. Germline V lookup: CDR1 SEHNR, CDR2 FQNEAQ (reference sequence). CDR3 length: 16 amino acids. Unmatched junction bases numbered 6, after V lost 5 bases and J lost 0 bases. CDR3: CASSLGGVQAKNIQYF. CDR3 nucleotides: TGTGCCAGCAGCCTCGGGGGGGTCCAAGCCAAAAACATTCAGTACTTC.

The rearrangement links TRBV29-1 to TRBJ2-6, with D perhaps matching TRBD2 (6 bases). Germline CDR1 and CDR2: SQVTM and ANQGSEA. CDR3 length: 13 residues. The V and J ends lost 4 bases and 3 bases respectively, with 7 bases between them. The CDR3 sequence: CSVGGVGANVLTF. Here the CDR3 DNA reads TGCAGCGTTGGGGGGGTTGGGGCCAACGTCCTGACTTTC.

The chain uses TRBV19 and TRBJ2-1; 8 nucleotides line up with TRBD1. Germline-derived CDR1 and CDR2 are LNHDA and SQIVND (reference sequence). The CDR3 totals 16 residues. V was clipped by 5 bases and J by 7 bases; unmatched bases: 13. CDR3 protein: CASSVIDRGSMNEQFF. The CDR3 coding sequence is TGTGCCAGTAGTGTCATCGACAGGGGTTCTATGAATGAGCAGTTCTTC. Combining the CDR3 with reference TRBV19 and TRBJ2-1 gives the whole variable domain DGGITQSPKYLFRKEGQNVTLSCEQNLNHDAMYWYRQDPGQGLRLIYYSQIVNDFQKGDIAEGYSVSREKKESFPLTVTSAQKNPTAFYLCASSVIDRGSMNEQFFGPGTRLTVL.

This clonotype was counted only a few times. The chain is built from TRBV20-1 and TRBJ2-3; 12 bases align to TRBD2. This CDR3 region has 17 residues. Germline CDR1 and CDR2: DFQATT and SNEGSKA (reference sequence). The V and J ends lost 5 bases and 6 bases, in that order; junction bases with no gene match: 15. CDR3 protein: CSADPGPSGGARDTQYF. CDR3 in DNA: TGCAGTGCTGATCCCGGACCTAGCGGGGGGGCCAGGGATACGCAGTATTTT.

The chain has TRBV9 and TRBJ1-3; D unclear. The germline CDR1 and CDR2 sequences are SGDLS and YYNGEE. The V and J ends lost 1 base and 0 bases respectively, with 11 bases between them. The CDR3 extends over 16 amino acids. CDR3 residues: CASSVIPRSSGNTIYF. The CDR3, as DNA: TGTGCCAGCAGCGTAATTCCCAGGAGCTCTGGAAACACCATATATTTT.

This clonotype has a count of ten or more. The chain has TRBV12-3 or TRBV12-4 and TRBJ2-3; tentatively, D is TRBD2 (6 bases). The CDR3 contains 15 residues. V dropped 6 bases and J dropped 1 base, with 14 bases sitting between them. Here the CDR3 reads CASRRLGLGTDTQYF. The DNA for the CDR3 is TGTGCCAGCAGAAGACTAGGCCTTGGCACAGATACGCAGTATTTT.

This clonotype was seen only a few times. This rearrangement joins TRBV20-1 to TRBJ2-3, with 12 positions matching TRBD2. J lost 5 bases, V lost 3 bases, and 9 bases had no gene match. The CDR3 covers 16 residues. The V gene's germline CDR1 is DFQATT and CDR2 SNEGSKA (reference sequence). The CDR3 here is CSASPASGGAEDTQYF. The DNA for the CDR3 is TGCAGTGCTAGTCCGGCTAGCGGGGGGGCCGAAGATACGCAGTATTTT.

As to this clonotype: The germline gene is not matched at one end of the junction; a read error may be the cause. The J gene is TRBJ2-7, the V gene TRBV3-1, with TRBD2 matching over 10 bases. Germline CDR1 reads LGHDT; CDR2 reads YNNKEL (reference sequence). The CDR3 is 12 amino acids. CDR3 region: CASSQEGLAQHF. CDR3 in DNA: TGTGCCAGCAGCCAAGAGGGACTAGCGCAGCACTTC.

J is TRBJ2-1 and V is TRBV6-2 or TRBV6-3, with D maybe TRBD1 (5 bases). The CDR3 has 13 amino acids. Between the trimmed V and J ends, which lost 6 bases and 1 base, there was a span of 7 bases. Germline CDR1 reads MNHEY; CDR2 reads SVGEGT. The CDR3 sequence is CASRDNSYNEQFF. The CDR3 nucleotides read TGTGCCAGCAGGGACAATTCCTACAATGAGCAGTTCTTC.

The gene calls are TRBV12-3 or TRBV12-4 and TRBJ2-1; D remains ambiguous. The CDR3 has 14 residues. The V gene lost 6 bases and the J gene lost 4 bases, with 13 bases spanning the gap. CDR3 bases: TGTGCCAGCAGCAGAACCGGACGGTACAATGAGCAGTTCTTC. Its protein is CASSRTGRYNEQFF.

This clonotype has only a few counts. V gene TRBV5-1 combines with J gene TRBJ2-3; D unclear. Germline CDR1 SGHRS, CDR2 YFSETQ. CDR3 size: 13 residues. V was pared by 7 bases and J by 4 bases, with 13 bases between. CDR3 residues: CASARAGPDTQYF. The CDR3 DNA sequence: TGCGCCAGCGCCCGGGCAGGCCCAGATACGCAGTATTTT. Drawing the rest from reference TRBV5-1 and TRBJ2-3, the complete variable domain is KAGVTQTPRYLIKTRGQQVTLSCSPISGHRSVSWYQQTPGQGLQFLFEYFSETQRNKGNFPGRFSGRQFSNSRSEMNVSTLELGDSALYLCASARAGPDTQYFGPGTRLTVL.

This clonotype has a handful of counts. The J gene is TRBJ2-7, the V gene TRBV4-2; 7 bases align to TRBD1. CDR3 length equals 14 residues. Trimming at V came to 0 bases and at J to 6 bases, leaving 5 bases not matched to a gene. Germline assignment: CDR1 LGHNA and CDR2 YNFKEQ. The CDR3 region has the DNA TGTGCCAGCAGCCAAGATCTACAGGGGTTCGAGCAGTACTTC. Translating gives CASSQDLQGFEQYF.

This clonotype was seen a few times. The chain carries TRBV5-1 and TRBJ2-7, with TRBD1 matching over 10 bases. With V trimmed by 0 bases and J by 3 bases, 3 bases remained unmatched. The CDR3 has 15 residues. CDR1 SGHRS and CDR2 YFSETQ come from the germline V gene. The CDR3 region is CASSLVGTGDYEQYF. Written as DNA, the CDR3 is TGCGCCAGCAGCTTGGTTGGGACAGGGGACTACGAGCAGTACTTC.

The rearrangement uses TRBV6-5 and TRBJ1-4; D unclear. Germline CDR1 reads MNHEY; CDR2 reads SVGAGI. V dropped 2 bases and J dropped 7 bases, with 11 bases sitting between them. The CDR3 runs to 14 residues. CDR3 region: CASSYLVGGEKLFF. The CDR3 nucleotides read TGTGCCAGCAGTTACCTGGTGGGCGGTGAAAAACTGTTTTTT.

CDR3 in DNA: TGCAGTGCTAGGGCCCGATACAGAGCTCTCCTCTACGAGCAGTACTTC. Protein: CSARARYRALLYEQYF. The V and J genes are TRBV20-1 and TRBJ2-7, with unresolved D. The CDR3 runs 16 residues. The germline V and J ends were trimmed by 3 bases and 3 bases, with 21 bases remaining between them. Per the germline V gene, CDR1 is DFQATT and CDR2 is SNEGSKA (reference sequence).

This clonotype has just a few counts. V gene TRBV5-1 combines with J gene TRBJ2-1, with D unresolved. Germline V gives CDR1 SGHRS, CDR2 YFSETQ. The V gene lost 1 base and the J gene lost 5 bases, with 13 bases spanning the gap. The CDR3 runs to 15 residues. CDR3 nucleotides: TGCGCCAGCAGCTTGTTAGGTGGGGATCACAATGAGCAGTTCTTC. Translated, it gives CASSLLGGDHNEQFF.

This clonotype was detected a few times. The genes are TRBV12-3 or TRBV12-4 and TRBJ2-7; possible D gene TRBD2, 6 bases. With 6 bases removed from V and 2 bases from J, the gap between germline ends came to 14 bases. This CDR3 has 14 amino acids. CDR3 region: CASRDGGTPYEQYF. The CDR3 region has the DNA TGTGCCAGCAGGGATGGGGGGACGCCCTACGAGCAGTACTTC.

This clonotype was seen a few times. V and J are TRBV7-2 and TRBJ2-5; 9 bases agree with TRBD2. Germline trimming cut 3 bases from V and 3 bases from J; bases unmatched to any gene: 8. The CDR3 extends over 16 amino acids. CDR1 is SGHTA and CDR2 is FQGNSA in the germline V gene. CDR3 nucleotides: TGTGCCAGCAGCTTCTCGGGCGGGAGGGTAAAAGAGACCCAGTACTTC. It translates to CASSFSGGRVKETQYF.

This clonotype was seen at least ten times. The chain links TRBV5-1 to TRBJ1-1, with no clear D. This CDR3 region has 13 residues. V gave up 0 bases and J gave up 11 bases, with 14 bases separating them. In germline, CDR1 is SGHRS, CDR2 YFSETQ. CDR3: CASSLDPGLVAFF. The CDR3 bases are TGCGCCAGCAGCTTGGATCCCGGGTTGGTCGCTTTCTTT.